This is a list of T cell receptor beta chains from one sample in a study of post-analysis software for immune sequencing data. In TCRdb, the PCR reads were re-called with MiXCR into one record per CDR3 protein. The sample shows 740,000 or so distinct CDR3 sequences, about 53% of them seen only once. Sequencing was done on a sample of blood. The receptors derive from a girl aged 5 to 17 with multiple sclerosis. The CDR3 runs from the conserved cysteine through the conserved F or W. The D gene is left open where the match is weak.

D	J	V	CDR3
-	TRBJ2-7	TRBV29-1	CSVEDRAARTYEQYF
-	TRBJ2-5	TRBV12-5	CASGLVGPPQATQYF
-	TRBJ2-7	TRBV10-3	CAISDVEGRMNEQYF
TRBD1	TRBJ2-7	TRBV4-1	CASSQLGQWVEGEQYF
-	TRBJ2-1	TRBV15	CATSRELNEQFF
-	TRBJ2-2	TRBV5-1	CASSSWGGHGELFF
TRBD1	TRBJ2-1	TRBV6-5	CASSRGQGINEQFF
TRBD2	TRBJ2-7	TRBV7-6	CASSLRGGEPYEQYF
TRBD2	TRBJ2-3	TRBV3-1	CASSSGGRLAGYNTDTQYF
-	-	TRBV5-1	CASKQGTFYEQYF
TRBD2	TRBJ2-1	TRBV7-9	CASSSTGTSGRAIENEQFF
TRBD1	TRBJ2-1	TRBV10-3	CAISDPAGTGLGDEQFF
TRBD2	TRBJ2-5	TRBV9	CASSARAGKDNDEQYF
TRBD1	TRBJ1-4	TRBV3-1	CASRTGKEKLFF
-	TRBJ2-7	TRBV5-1	CASSLGSNGYEQYF
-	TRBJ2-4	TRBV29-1	CSVEGAAGYGKNIQYF
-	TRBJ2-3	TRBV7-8	CASSLGYGGAIDTQYF
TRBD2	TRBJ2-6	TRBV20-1	CSARDLASGSGANVLTF
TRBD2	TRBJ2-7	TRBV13	CASSDSSGRTSYEQYF
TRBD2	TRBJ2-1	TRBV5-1	CASSSPLAGEGNEQFF
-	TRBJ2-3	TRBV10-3	CAISETSRTADTQYF
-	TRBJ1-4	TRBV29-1	CSVEKGGVNEKLFF
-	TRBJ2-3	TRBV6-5	CASSITGTSTDTQYF
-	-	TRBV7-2	CASSRLGGGTQYF
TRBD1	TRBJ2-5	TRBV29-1	CSEQGAGETQYF
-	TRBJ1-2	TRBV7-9	CASSQENYGYTF
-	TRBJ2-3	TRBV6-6	CASSYVGVGGTDTQYF
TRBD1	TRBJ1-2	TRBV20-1	CSANPGTGKGYTF
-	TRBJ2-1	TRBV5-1	CATHGGDEQFF
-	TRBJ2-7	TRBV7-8	CASSLKAREQYF
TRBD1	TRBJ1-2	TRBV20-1	CSAVNRDRGNYGYTF
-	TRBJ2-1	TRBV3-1	CASSLAPVGEQFF
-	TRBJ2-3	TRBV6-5	CASKGGTDTQYF
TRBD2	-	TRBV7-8	CASSWGLAQGNSYEQYF
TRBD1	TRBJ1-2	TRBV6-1	CASRRQGAMGYTF
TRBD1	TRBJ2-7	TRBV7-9	CASSFPGQGSSEQYF
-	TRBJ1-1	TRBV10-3	CAISESKFRSNTEAFF